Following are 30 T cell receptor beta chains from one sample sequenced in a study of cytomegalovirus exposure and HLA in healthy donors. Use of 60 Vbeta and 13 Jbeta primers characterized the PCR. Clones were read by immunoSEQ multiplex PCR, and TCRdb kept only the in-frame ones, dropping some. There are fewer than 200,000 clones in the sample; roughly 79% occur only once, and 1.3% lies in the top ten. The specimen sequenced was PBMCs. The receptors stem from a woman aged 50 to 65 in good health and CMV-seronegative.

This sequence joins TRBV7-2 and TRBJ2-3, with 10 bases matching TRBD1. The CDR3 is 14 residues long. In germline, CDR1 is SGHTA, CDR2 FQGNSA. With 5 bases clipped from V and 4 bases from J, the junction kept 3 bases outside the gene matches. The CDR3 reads CASSPGTGADTQYF. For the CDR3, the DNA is TGTGCCAGCAGCCCGGGGACAGGGGCAGATACGCAGTATTTT. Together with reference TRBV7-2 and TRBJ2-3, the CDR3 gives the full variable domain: GAGVSQSPSNKVTEKGKDVELRCDPISGHTALYWYRQSLGQGLEFLIYFQGNSAPDKSGLPSDRFSAERTGGSVSTLTIQRTQQEDSAVYLCASSPGTGADTQYFGPGTRLTVL.

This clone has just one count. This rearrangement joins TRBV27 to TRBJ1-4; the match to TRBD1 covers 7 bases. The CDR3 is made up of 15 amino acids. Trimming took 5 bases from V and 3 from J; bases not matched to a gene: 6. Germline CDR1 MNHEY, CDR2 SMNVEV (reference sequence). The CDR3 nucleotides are TGTGCCAGCAGTCAACGGACAGGTTCTAATGAAAAACTGTTTTTT. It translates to CASSQRTGSNEKLFF.

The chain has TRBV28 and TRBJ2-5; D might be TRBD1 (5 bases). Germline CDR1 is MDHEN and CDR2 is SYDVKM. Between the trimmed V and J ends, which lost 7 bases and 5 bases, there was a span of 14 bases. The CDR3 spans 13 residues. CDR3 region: CASINWGRETQYF. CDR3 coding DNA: TGTGCCAGCATAAATTGGGGCCGGGAGACCCAGTACTTC.

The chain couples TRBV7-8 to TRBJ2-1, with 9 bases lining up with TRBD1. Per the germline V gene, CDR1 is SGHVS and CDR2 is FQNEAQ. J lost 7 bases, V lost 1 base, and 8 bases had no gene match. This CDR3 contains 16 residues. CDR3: CASSLVPGQGRNEQFF. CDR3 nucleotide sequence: TGTGCCAGCAGCTTAGTTCCGGGACAGGGTCGAAATGAGCAGTTCTTC.

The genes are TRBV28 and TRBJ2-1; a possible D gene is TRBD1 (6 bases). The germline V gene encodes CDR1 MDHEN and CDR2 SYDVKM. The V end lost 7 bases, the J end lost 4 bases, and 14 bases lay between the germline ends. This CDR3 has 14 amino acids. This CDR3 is CASIKLRGYNEQFF. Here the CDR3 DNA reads TGTGCCAGCATCAAATTGAGGGGGTACAATGAGCAGTTCTTC.

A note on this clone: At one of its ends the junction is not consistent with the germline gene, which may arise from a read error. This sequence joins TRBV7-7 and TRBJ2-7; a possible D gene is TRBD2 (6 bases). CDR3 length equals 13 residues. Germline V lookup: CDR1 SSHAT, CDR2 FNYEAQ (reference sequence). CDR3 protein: CASSPGLRYEQYF. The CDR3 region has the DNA TGTGCTAGCAGCCCGGGACTGCGCTACGAGCAGTACTTC.

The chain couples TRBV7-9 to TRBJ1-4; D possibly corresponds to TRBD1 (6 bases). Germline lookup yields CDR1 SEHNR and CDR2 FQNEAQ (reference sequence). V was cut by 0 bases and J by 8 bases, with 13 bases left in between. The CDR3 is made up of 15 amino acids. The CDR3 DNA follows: TGTGCCAGCAGCTTAGCGCAGGGGCCGGGGGAAAAACTGTTTTTT. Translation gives CASSLAQGPGEKLFF.

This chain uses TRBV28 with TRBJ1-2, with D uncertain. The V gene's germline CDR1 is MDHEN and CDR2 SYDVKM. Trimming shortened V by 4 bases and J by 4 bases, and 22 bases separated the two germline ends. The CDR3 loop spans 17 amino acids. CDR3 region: CASSSQDLRGALYGYTF. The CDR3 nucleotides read TGTGCCAGCAGTTCCCAGGACCTTCGGGGTGCCCTCTATGGCTACACCTTC.

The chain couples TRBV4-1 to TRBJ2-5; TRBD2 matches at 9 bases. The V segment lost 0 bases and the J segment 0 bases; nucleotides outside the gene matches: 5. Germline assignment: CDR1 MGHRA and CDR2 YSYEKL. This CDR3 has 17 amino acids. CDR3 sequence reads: CASSQDRERGDQETQYF. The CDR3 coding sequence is TGCGCCAGCAGCCAAGATCGGGAGCGGGGGGACCAAGAGACCCAGTACTTC.

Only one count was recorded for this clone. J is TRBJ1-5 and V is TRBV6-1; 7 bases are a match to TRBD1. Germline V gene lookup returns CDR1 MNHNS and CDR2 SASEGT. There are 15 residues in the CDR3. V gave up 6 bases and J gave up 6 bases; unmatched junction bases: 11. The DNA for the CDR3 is TGTGCCAGCAGCTGGGACAGAGGAGGCGGTCAGCCCCAGCATTTT. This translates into CASSWDRGGGQPQHF.

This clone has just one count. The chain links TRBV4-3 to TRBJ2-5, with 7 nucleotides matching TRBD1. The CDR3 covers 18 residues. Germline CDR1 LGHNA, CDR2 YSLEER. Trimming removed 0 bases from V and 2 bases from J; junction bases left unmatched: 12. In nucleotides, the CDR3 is TGCGCCAGCAGCCAAGATGCCCACCCGGGACAGTTACAAGAGACCCAGTACTTC. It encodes CASSQDAHPGQLQETQYF.

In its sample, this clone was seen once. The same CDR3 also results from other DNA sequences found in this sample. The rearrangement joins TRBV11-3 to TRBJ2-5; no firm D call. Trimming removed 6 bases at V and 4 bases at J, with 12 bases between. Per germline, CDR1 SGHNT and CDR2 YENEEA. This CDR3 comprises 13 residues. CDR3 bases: TGTGCCAGCAGGAAGAGTCCGGGAGAGACCCAGTACTTC. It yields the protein CASRKSPGETQYF. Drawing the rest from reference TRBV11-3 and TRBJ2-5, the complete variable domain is EAGVVQSPRYKIIEKKQPVAFWCNPISGHNTLYWYLQNLGQGPELLIRYENEEAVDDSQLPKDRFSAERLKGVDSTLKIQPAELGDSAVYLCASRKSPGETQYFGPGTRLLVL.

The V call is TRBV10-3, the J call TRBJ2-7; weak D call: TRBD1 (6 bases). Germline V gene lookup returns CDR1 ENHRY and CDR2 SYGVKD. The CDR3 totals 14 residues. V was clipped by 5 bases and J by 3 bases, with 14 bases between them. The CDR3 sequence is CAISPLEDSYEQYF. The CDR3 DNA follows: TGTGCCATCAGTCCCCTGGAGGACAGCTACGAGCAGTACTTC.

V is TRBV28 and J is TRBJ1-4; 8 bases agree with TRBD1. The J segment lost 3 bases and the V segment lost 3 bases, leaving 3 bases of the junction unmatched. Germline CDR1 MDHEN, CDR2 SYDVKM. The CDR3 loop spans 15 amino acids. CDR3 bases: TGTGCCAGCAGTTTCAGGGGGCCGGCTAATGAAAAACTGTTTTTT. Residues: CASSFRGPANEKLFF.

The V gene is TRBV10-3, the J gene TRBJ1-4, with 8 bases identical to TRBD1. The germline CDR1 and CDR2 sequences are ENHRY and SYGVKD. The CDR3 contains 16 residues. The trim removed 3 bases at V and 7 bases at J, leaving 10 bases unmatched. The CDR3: CAISDPTQGGGEKLFF. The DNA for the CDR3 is TGTGCCATCAGTGATCCCACACAGGGGGGTGGTGAAAAACTGTTTTTT.

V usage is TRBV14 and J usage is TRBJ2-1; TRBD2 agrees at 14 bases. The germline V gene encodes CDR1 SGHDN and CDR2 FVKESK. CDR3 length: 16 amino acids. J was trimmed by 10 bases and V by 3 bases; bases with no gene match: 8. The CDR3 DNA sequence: TGTGCCAGCAGCCACCGAGGGACTAGCGGGAGTAGGGAGCAGTTCTTC. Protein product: CASSHRGTSGSREQFF. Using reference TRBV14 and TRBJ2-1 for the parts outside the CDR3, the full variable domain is EAGVTQFPSHSVIEKGQTVTLRCDPISGHDNLYWYRRVMGKEIKFLLHFVKESKQDESGMPNNRFLAERTGGTYSTLKVQPAELEDSGVYFCASSHRGTSGSREQFFGPGTRLTVL.

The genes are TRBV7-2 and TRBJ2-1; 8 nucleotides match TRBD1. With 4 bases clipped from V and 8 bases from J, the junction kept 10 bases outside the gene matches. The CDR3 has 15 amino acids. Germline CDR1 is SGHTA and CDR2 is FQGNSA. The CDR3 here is CASSSRGQGSDEQFF. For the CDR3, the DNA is TGTGCCAGCAGCTCCAGGGGGCAGGGAAGTGATGAGCAGTTCTTC.

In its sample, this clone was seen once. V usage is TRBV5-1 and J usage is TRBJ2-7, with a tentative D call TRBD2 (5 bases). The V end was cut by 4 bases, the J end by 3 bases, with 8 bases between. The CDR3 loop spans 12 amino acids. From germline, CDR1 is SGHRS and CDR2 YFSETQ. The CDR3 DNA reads TGCGCCAGCAGCAAAGGAGGCTACGAGCAGTACTTC. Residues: CASSKGGYEQYF.

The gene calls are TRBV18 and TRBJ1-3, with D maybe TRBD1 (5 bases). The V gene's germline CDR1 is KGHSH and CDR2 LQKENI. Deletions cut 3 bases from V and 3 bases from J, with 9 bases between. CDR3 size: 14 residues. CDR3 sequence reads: CASSPQGNGNTIYF. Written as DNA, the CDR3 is TGTGCCAGCTCACCTCAGGGAAATGGAAACACCATATATTTT.

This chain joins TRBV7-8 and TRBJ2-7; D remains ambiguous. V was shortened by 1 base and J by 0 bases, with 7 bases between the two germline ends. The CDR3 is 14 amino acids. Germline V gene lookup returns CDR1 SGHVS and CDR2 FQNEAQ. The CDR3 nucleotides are TGTGCCAGCAGCTTAGTACGGGTCTCCTACGAGCAGTACTTC. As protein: CASSLVRVSYEQYF.

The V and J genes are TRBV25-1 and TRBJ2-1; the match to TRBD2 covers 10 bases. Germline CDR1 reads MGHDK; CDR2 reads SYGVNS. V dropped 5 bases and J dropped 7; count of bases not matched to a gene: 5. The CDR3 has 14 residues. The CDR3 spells CASSLSSGGNEQFF. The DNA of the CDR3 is TGTGCCAGCAGTTTGTCTAGCGGGGGAAATGAGCAGTTCTTC.

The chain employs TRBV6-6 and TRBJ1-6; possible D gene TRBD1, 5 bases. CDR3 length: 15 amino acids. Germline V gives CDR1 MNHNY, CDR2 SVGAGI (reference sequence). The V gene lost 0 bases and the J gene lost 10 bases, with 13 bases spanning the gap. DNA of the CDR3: TGTGCCAGCAGTTACTCGGCTCAGGGTCCCTCACCCCTCCACTTT. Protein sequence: CASSYSAQGPSPLHF.

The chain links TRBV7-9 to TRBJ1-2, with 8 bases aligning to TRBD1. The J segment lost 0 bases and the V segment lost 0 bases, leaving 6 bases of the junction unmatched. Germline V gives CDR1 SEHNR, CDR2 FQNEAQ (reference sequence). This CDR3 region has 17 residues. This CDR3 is CASSLAFDRGSNYGYTF. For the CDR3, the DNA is TGTGCCAGCAGCTTAGCGTTTGACAGGGGCTCTAACTATGGCTACACCTTC. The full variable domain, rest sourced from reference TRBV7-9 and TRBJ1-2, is DTGVSQNPRHKITKRGQNVTFRCDPISEHNRLYWYRQTLGQGPEFLTYFQNEAQLEKSRLLSDRFSAERPKGSFSTLEIQRTEQGDSAMYLCASSLAFDRGSNYGYTFGSGTRLTVV.

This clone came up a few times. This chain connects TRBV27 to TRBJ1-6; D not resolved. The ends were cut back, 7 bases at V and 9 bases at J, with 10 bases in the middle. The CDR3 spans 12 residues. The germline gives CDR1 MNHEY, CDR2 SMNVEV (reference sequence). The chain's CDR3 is CASTVPGSPLHF. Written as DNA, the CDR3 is TGTGCCAGCACCGTACCCGGTTCACCCCTCCACTTT.

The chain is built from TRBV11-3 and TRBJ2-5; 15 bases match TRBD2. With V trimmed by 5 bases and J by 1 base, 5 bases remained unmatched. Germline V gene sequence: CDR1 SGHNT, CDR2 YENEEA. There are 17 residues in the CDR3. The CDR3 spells CASSPGLAGGLQETQYF. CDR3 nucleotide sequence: TGTGCCAGCAGCCCGGGACTAGCGGGGGGTCTCCAAGAGACCCAGTACTTC.

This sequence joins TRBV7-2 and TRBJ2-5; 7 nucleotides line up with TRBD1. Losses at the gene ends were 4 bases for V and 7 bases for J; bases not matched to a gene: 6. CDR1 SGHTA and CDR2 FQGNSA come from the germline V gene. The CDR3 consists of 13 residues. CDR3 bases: TGTGCCAGCAGCTACACAGGGGTGGGGACCCAGTACTTC. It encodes CASSYTGVGTQYF.

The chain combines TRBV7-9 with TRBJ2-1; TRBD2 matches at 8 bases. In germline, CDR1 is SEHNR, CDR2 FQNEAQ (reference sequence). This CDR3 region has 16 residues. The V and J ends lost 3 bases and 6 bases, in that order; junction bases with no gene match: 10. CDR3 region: CASSLGTSPPINEQFF. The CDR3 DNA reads TGTGCCAGCAGCTTGGGGACTAGTCCCCCAATCAATGAGCAGTTCTTC.

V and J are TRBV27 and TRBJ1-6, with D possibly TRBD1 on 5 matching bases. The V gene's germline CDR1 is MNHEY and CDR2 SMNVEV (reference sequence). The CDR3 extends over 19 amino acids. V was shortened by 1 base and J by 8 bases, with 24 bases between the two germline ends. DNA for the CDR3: TGTGCCAGCAGTTTATGGCAATACGGGTCTGGGGCGCAGGATTCACCCCTCCACTTT. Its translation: CASSLWQYGSGAQDSPLHF.

CDR3 amino acids: CASSQRDRGLGTEAFF. Written as DNA, the CDR3 is TGCGCCAGCAGCCAACGCGACAGGGGGCTTGGCACTGAAGCTTTCTTT. J is TRBJ1-1 and V is TRBV4-3, with 10 bases that match TRBD1. V shed 2 bases, J shed 4 bases, and the junction held 7 bases outside the gene matches. Germline CDR1 is LGHNA and CDR2 is YSLEER. The CDR3 contains 16 residues.

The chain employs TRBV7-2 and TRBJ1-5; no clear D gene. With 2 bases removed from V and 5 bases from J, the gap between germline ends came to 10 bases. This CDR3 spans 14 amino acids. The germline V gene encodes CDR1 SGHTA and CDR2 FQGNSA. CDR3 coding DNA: TGTGCCAGCAGCTTATATTTCGGGGATCAGCCCCAGCATTTT. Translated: CASSLYFGDQPQHF.